Listed below are T cell receptor beta chains from one sample, sequenced in a study of vaccination effects on CD4 cells after COVID-19. No antigen has been identified for these receptors. Assay used: immunoSEQ multiplex PCR; TCRdb lists only in-frame clones, some missing. The sample contains around 30,000 clones, over 70% of which appear only once. Sequenced here: CD4+ T cells from PBMCs cultured with HCoV-NL63 spike peptides, sampled after COVID-19 vaccination. The receptors here all came from a human donor who received a COVID-19 vaccine. Each CDR3 is given with its conserved first and last residue. Fields, in order: V gene, J gene, clone size, D gene, CDR3 protein, CDR3 DNA. D genes are given only for firm matches. A row's size may be missing; if present it is once, few, many or a size class.

>TRBV12-5|TRBJ2-3|NA|TRBD2
CASGLGGTSGYTDTQYF
TGTGCTAGTGGTTTGGGTGGGACTAGCGGGTACACAGATACGCAGTATTTT
>TRBV19|TRBJ1-4|NA|TRBD1
CASSIQGQGNEKLFF
TGTGCCAGTAGTATCCAGGGACAGGGTAATGAAAAACTGTTTTTT
>TRBV6-4|TRBJ2-2|NA|NA
CASTPGNTGELFF
TGTGCCAGCACGCCAGGGAACACCGGGGAGCTGTTTTTT
>TRBV10-2|TRBJ2-7|NA|TRBD2
CASGTSFGYEQYF
TGCGCCAGCGGGACTAGTTTTGGATACGAGCAGTACTTC
>TRBV24-1|TRBJ2-3|once|NA
CATSGALSTDTQYF
TGTGCCACCAGTGGCGCACTTAGCACAGATACGCAGTATTTT
>TRBV2|TRBJ1-1|large|TRBD1
CASNRQGRAEAFF
TGTGCCAGCAATAGACAGGGTCGCGCTGAAGCTTTCTTT
>TRBV12-3/TRBV12-4|TRBJ2-5|NA|NA
CASSLAQETQYF
TGTGCCAGCAGTTTAGCCCAAGAGACCCAGTACTTC
>TRBV5-6|TRBJ1-1|once|NA
CASSTTGGRSLNTEAFF
TGTGCCAGCAGCACAACAGGAGGGAGATCCCTGAACACTGAAGCTTTCTTT
>TRBV27|TRBJ2-1|NA|TRBD1
CASAAGTGAISSYNEQFF
TGTGCCAGCGCAGCCGGGACAGGGGCTATAAGCTCCTACAATGAGCAGTTCTTC
>TRBV7-9|TRBJ2-5|NA|TRBD1
CATITGTGQETQYF
TGTGCCACCATAACCGGGACAGGGCAAGAGACCCAGTACTTC
>TRBV5-1|TRBJ2-1|NA|NA
CASNRDPENNEQFF
TGCGCCAGCAACCGGGACCCAGAGAACAATGAGCAGTTCTTC
>TRBV19|TRBJ1-2|few|TRBD1
CASSIIDRGLWGYTF
TGTGCCAGTAGTATTATCGACAGGGGTTTGTGGGGCTACACCTTC
>TRBV5-4|TRBJ1-2|NA|TRBD1
CASSNQQGNHGYTF
TGTGCCAGCAGCAACCAACAGGGGAATCATGGCTACACCTTC
>TRBV27|TRBJ1-3|NA|NA
CASSADSGNTIYF
TGTGCCAGCAGTGCGGACTCCGGAAACACCATATATTTT
>TRBV19|TRBJ1-2|NA|NA
CASNGRNGYTF
TGTGCCAGTAACGGTAGGAATGGCTACACCTTC
>TRBV6-2/TRBV6-3|TRBJ1-5|NA|NA
CASSYPVQGGPNQPQHF
TGTGCCAGCAGTTACCCCGTACAGGGAGGGCCTAATCAGCCCCAGCATTTT
>TRBV30|TRBJ1-1|NA|NA
CAWWRAAEAFF
TGTGCCTGGTGGCGAGCCGCTGAAGCTTTCTTT
>TRBV6-5|TRBJ1-2|medium-sized|TRBD1
CASSKPGQGTYGYTF
TGTGCCAGCAGTAAACCGGGACAGGGGACCTATGGCTACACCTTC
>TRBV3-1/TRBV3-2|TRBJ2-5|once|NA
CASKAGGPTRTQYF
TGTGCCAGCAAAGCCGGGGGACCTACGCGGACCCAGTACTTC
>TRBV30|TRBJ1-5|few|NA
CAWSVGSQFNQPQHF
TGTGCCTGGAGTGTAGGAAGTCAGTTCAATCAGCCCCAGCATTTT
>TRBV9|TRBJ2-1|NA|NA
CASSVVTSSNEQFF
TGTGCCAGCAGCGTAGTTACTAGTTCTAATGAGCAGTTCTTC
>TRBV20-1|TRBJ1-2|few|NA
CSARAGYGYTF
TGCAGTGCTAGAGCGGGGTACGGCTACACCTTC
>TRBV5-1|TRBJ2-1|NA|TRBD1
CASSPDRGRYEQFF
TGCGCCAGCAGCCCGGACAGGGGTAGATATGAGCAGTTCTTC
>TRBV21-1|TRBJ2-7|NA|NA
CASSGHHTYEQYF
TGTGCCAGCAGCGGGCACCATACCTACGAGCAGTACTTC
>TRBV5-5|TRBJ2-7|NA|TRBD1
CASSFQITGTGMYEQYF
TGTGCCAGCAGCTTCCAAATTACCGGGACAGGGATGTACGAGCAGTACTTC
>TRBV7-9|TRBJ2-7|NA|NA
CASSQSSYEQYF
TGTGCCAGCAGCCAGAGCTCCTACGAGCAGTACTTC
>TRBV4-1|TRBJ2-3|NA|TRBD2
CASGVLAGITDTQYF
TGCGCCAGCGGAGTTTTAGCGGGGATCACAGATACGCAGTATTTT
>TRBV9|TRBJ1-4|NA|NA
CASSVGANSNEKLFF
TGTGCCAGCAGCGTAGGAGCAAATTCTAATGAAAAACTGTTTTTT
>TRBV2|TRBJ2-7|NA|TRBD2
CASSVRRGGSYEQYF
TGTGCCAGCAGTGTTCGGCGGGGGGGCTCCTACGAGCAGTACTTC
>TRBV23-1|TRBJ1-2|NA|NA
CASSQIRRADRANYGYTF
TGCGCCAGCAGTCAAATCCGTAGGGCGGACCGTGCTAACTATGGCTACACCTTC
>TRBV5-1|TRBJ1-6|NA|NA
CASSLAQGRNNSPLHF
TGCGCCAGCAGCTTGGCCCAGGGACGGAATAATTCACCCCTCCACTTT
>TRBV7-9|TRBJ1-1|NA|NA
CASSRKGQLNTEAFF
TGTGCCAGCAGCCGGAAGGGACAACTGAACACTGAAGCTTTCTTT
>TRBV10-2|TRBJ2-2|NA|NA
CASSEVLVSLFF
TGCGCCAGCAGTGAAGTACTAGTATCGTTGTTTTTT
>TRBV24-1|TRBJ2-2|NA|NA
CATSGRTGELFF
TGTGCCACCAGTGGTCGCACCGGGGAGCTGTTTTTT
>TRBV13|TRBJ2-1|few|NA
CASSLSPSGQFF
TGTGCCAGCAGCCTTAGTCCCTCGGGGCAGTTCTTC
>TRBV5-8|TRBJ1-2|NA|NA
CASSLAAGYTF
TGTGCCAGCAGCTTGGCCGCTGGCTACACCTTC
>TRBV18|TRBJ2-7|NA|NA
CASSPTSDGSYEQYF
TGTGCCAGCTCACCAACCTCGGACGGCTCCTACGAGCAGTACTTC
>TRBV19|TRBJ2-4|NA|TRBD1
CASSPGQGAYNIQYF
TGTGCCAGTAGTCCAGGACAGGGGGCATATAACATTCAGTACTTC
>TRBV18|TRBJ1-6|NA|TRBD1
CASSLGQGANNSPLHF
TGTGCCAGCTCATTGGGACAGGGGGCGAACAATTCACCCCTCCACTTT
>TRBV5-4|TRBJ1-6|few|TRBD1
CASSSTGYNSPLHF
TGTGCCAGCAGCTCGACAGGGTATAATTCACCCCTCCACTTT
>TRBV19|TRBJ1-2|NA|NA
CASSIDDGTAIGYTF
TGTGCCAGTAGTATAGATGATGGGACGGCTATTGGCTACACCTTC
>TRBV2|TRBJ1-2|NA|NA
CASSEGGYTF
TGTGCCAGCAGTGAGGGTGGCTACACCTTC
>TRBV5-1|TRBJ1-1|few|NA
CASSLAPGGSEAFF
TGCGCCAGCAGCTTGGCCCCTGGGGGGTCTGAAGCTTTCTTT
>TRBV6-1|TRBJ1-2|NA|NA
CASSERGNSLNGYTF
TGTGCCAGCAGTGAACGCGGGAACAGTTTAAATGGCTACACCTTC
>TRBV29-1|TRBJ1-1|NA|NA
CSVCRDINTEAFF
TGCAGCGTTTGTAGGGACATCAACACTGAAGCTTTCTTT
>TRBV7-2|TRBJ2-5|NA|TRBD2
CASHLAGGETQYF
TGTGCCAGCCACCTAGCGGGCGGGGAGACCCAGTACTTC